Listed below are T cell receptor beta chains from one sample, sequenced in a study of blood T cells in healthy people across ages. TCRdb analysed the 5' RACE reads with MiXCR anew, one entry per CDR3 protein. Of 850,000 to 1,000,000 distinct CDR3 sequences listed, just over 50% are singletons. Sequencing was done on a sample of blood. These TCRs come from a woman in her sixties or seventies in good health. Both conserved end residues are part of each CDR3. D genes are given only for firm matches. Rows give clone size only sometimes, using once, few, many, or a class for an expanded clone.

abundance: -
j_gene: TRBJ1-5
d_gene: -
v_gene: TRBV3-1
len: 13
CDR3nt: TGTGCCAGCAGCCGCTTGGGGGGTCAGCCCCAGCATTTT
CDR3aa: CASSRLGGQPQHF

abundance: -
j_gene: TRBJ1-2
d_gene: -
v_gene: TRBV12-3/TRBV12-4
len: 14
CDR3nt: TGTGCCAGCAGTTGGGCGGGAGCTAACTATGGCTACACCTTC
CDR3aa: CASSWAGANYGYTF

abundance: -
j_gene: TRBJ1-2
d_gene: -
v_gene: TRBV28
len: 13
CDR3nt: TGTGCCACAAAGGGATCGCCAGACTATGGCTACACCTTC
CDR3aa: CATKGSPDYGYTF

abundance: -
j_gene: TRBJ2-7
d_gene: TRBD2
v_gene: TRBV18
len: 14
CDR3nt: TGTGCCAGCTCCACCGGGGTAGCGGGAGGCGAGCAGTACTTC
CDR3aa: CASSTGVAGGEQYF

abundance: -
j_gene: TRBJ2-7
d_gene: -
v_gene: TRBV29-1
len: 12
CDR3nt: TGCAGCGTTGTCGAACAGGGCTACGAGCAGTACTTC
CDR3aa: CSVVEQGYEQYF

abundance: -
j_gene: TRBJ2-1
d_gene: -
v_gene: TRBV29-1
len: 12
CDR3nt: TGCAGCGTTGCCAACAGTGGGAATGAGCAGTTCTTC
CDR3aa: CSVANSGNEQFF

abundance: few
j_gene: TRBJ1-5
d_gene: -
v_gene: TRBV28
len: 15
CDR3nt: TGTGCCAGCAGTTTCGAACTAATCGGCAATCAGCCCCAGCATTTT
CDR3aa: CASSFELIGNQPQHF

abundance: few
j_gene: TRBJ2-7
d_gene: -
v_gene: TRBV24-1
len: 11
CDR3nt: TGTGCCACCGAGAGGGAATACGAGCAGTACTTC
CDR3aa: CATEREYEQYF

abundance: -
j_gene: TRBJ2-5
d_gene: -
v_gene: TRBV4-2
len: 17
CDR3nt: TGTGCCAGCAGCCAAGACGGGGTCAGGGGATCGGGAGAGACCCAGTACTTC
CDR3aa: CASSQDGVRGSGETQYF

abundance: -
j_gene: TRBJ2-1
d_gene: -
v_gene: TRBV5-1
len: 13
CDR3nt: TGCGCCAGCAGCTTGGAGGTGGGCCATGGGCAGTTCTTC
CDR3aa: CASSLEVGHGQFF

abundance: few
j_gene: TRBJ2-3
d_gene: -
v_gene: TRBV15
len: 12
CDR3nt: TGTGCCACCAGCAGAAACAGGATAGCGCAGTATTTT
CDR3aa: CATSRNRIAQYF

abundance: few
j_gene: TRBJ2-5
d_gene: -
v_gene: TRBV25-1
len: 15
CDR3nt: TGTGCCAGCAGTGAAAAGAATTGGTGGAGCGAGACCCAGTACTTC
CDR3aa: CASSEKNWWSETQYF

abundance: few
j_gene: TRBJ2-4
d_gene: TRBD1
v_gene: TRBV6-2/TRBV6-3
len: 14
CDR3nt: TGTGCCAGCAGTTCGGGACAGGGTAAAAACATTCAGTACTTC
CDR3aa: CASSSGQGKNIQYF

abundance: -
j_gene: TRBJ2-4
d_gene: TRBD2
v_gene: TRBV10-1
len: 14
CDR3nt: TGCGCCAGCAGCAACGGACTAGTAGGTTACATTCAGTACTTC
CDR3aa: CASSNGLVGYIQYF

abundance: few
j_gene: TRBJ2-5
d_gene: -
v_gene: TRBV4-1
len: 11
CDR3nt: TGCGCCAGCAGCCAAGGGGCGGGACAGTACTTC
CDR3aa: CASSQGAGQYF

abundance: -
j_gene: TRBJ2-3
d_gene: TRBD2
v_gene: TRBV9
len: 18
CDR3nt: TGTGCCAGCAGCGTAGAGCAACTAGCGGATACTAGCACAGATACGCAGTATTTT
CDR3aa: CASSVEQLADTSTDTQYF

abundance: -
j_gene: TRBJ1-2
d_gene: -
v_gene: TRBV21-1
len: 13
CDR3nt: TGTGCCGCACAACAGGGGGCGGCCGATGGCTACACCTTC
CDR3aa: CAAQQGAADGYTF

abundance: -
j_gene: TRBJ2-3
d_gene: -
v_gene: TRBV5-1
len: 15
CDR3nt: TGCGCCAGCAGCTTGGCGGCGTGGGGCACAGATACGCAGTATTTT
CDR3aa: CASSLAAWGTDTQYF

abundance: -
j_gene: TRBJ1-5
d_gene: -
v_gene: TRBV7-2
len: 15
CDR3nt: TGTGCCAGCAGCGTTAAACAGGGATTAGGTCAGCCCCAGCATTTT
CDR3aa: CASSVKQGLGQPQHF

abundance: few
j_gene: TRBJ2-3
d_gene: TRBD1
v_gene: TRBV6-5
len: 14
CDR3nt: TGTGCCAGCAGTTGGGGACAGGGGGGAGATACGCAGTATTTT
CDR3aa: CASSWGQGGDTQYF

abundance: few
j_gene: TRBJ2-1
d_gene: TRBD1
v_gene: TRBV20-1
len: 15
CDR3nt: TGCAGTGCGCCGAAGACAGGGGGTTTTTACAATGAGCAGTTCTTC
CDR3aa: CSAPKTGGFYNEQFF

abundance: -
j_gene: TRBJ1-5
d_gene: -
v_gene: TRBV2
len: 13
CDR3nt: TGTGCCAGCACAGGACAGCACAATCAGCCCCAGCATTTT
CDR3aa: CASTGQHNQPQHF

abundance: -
j_gene: TRBJ2-1
d_gene: TRBD2
v_gene: TRBV6-2/TRBV6-3
len: 15
CDR3nt: TGTGCCAGCAGTTGGGGGGGGAGTGGGGCCAATGAGCAGTTCTTC
CDR3aa: CASSWGGSGANEQFF

abundance: few
j_gene: TRBJ2-2
d_gene: TRBD2
v_gene: TRBV9
len: 14
CDR3nt: TGTGCCAGCAGCGTAGTGAGCGGGAGAGGGGAGCTGTTTTTT
CDR3aa: CASSVVSGRGELFF

abundance: -
j_gene: TRBJ2-5
d_gene: -
v_gene: TRBV2
len: 13
CDR3nt: TGTGCCAGCAGTGTGGACTTCCAAGAGACCCAGTACTTC
CDR3aa: CASSVDFQETQYF

abundance: -
j_gene: TRBJ2-5
d_gene: TRBD2
v_gene: TRBV7-9
len: 17
CDR3nt: TGTGCCAGCAACCCTGGGGTCGGAACTAGCGCCGGTGAGACCCAGTACTTC
CDR3aa: CASNPGVGTSAGETQYF

abundance: -
j_gene: TRBJ2-3
d_gene: -
v_gene: TRBV9
len: 14
CDR3nt: TGTGCCAGCAGCGTATCAGGAGGATCCGATACGCAGTATTTT
CDR3aa: CASSVSGGSDTQYF

abundance: few
j_gene: TRBJ1-2
d_gene: -
v_gene: TRBV20-1
len: 12
CDR3nt: TGCAGTGCCCAGAAGCAACGCTATGGCTACACCTTC
CDR3aa: CSAQKQRYGYTF